These 14 T cell receptor beta chains came from one sample sequenced in a study of beta chain features in type 1 diabetes. Broader study findings: People with Type 1 diabetes carried modestly yet significantly shorter TCRB CDR3s in all four CD4+ subsets.

Expressed TCRB transcripts were sequenced because the entire RNA isolate underwent reverse transcription. Repertoires were generated with immunoSEQ multiplex PCR, while TCRdb's copy carries only in-frame clones and drops some. The sample consists of some 660,000 clones, over 12% of them appearing once. These receptors lack a known antigen. Sequenced: naive CD4+ T cells from blood. These receptors all stem from a man aged 18 to 30 with type 1 diabetes.

This clone was detected only a few times. The V and J genes are TRBV6-5 and TRBJ1-2; the D gene is possibly TRBD1 (5 bases). This CDR3 is 13 amino acids long. In germline, CDR1 is MNHEY, CDR2 SVGAGI. Trimming removed 7 bases from V and 1 base from J, with 10 bases in between. The chain's CDR3 is CASTATVNYGYTF. The CDR3, as DNA: TGTGCCAGCACTGCGACAGTTAACTATGGCTACACCTTC.

There are a few counts of this clone. The chain combines TRBV6-6 with TRBJ2-3, with D perhaps matching TRBD2 (5 bases). The V gene lost 2 bases and the J gene lost 1 base, with 7 bases spanning the gap. The germline V gene encodes CDR1 MNHNY and CDR2 SVGAGI (reference sequence). The CDR3 runs to 14 residues. CDR3 amino acids: CASSYGLGTDTQYF. CDR3 DNA sequence: TGTGCCAGCAGTTACGGACTGGGCACAGATACGCAGTATTTT.

This clone came up a few times. V is TRBV4-3 and J is TRBJ1-1, with a possible D match to TRBD1 (5 bases). From germline, CDR1 is LGHNA and CDR2 YSLEER. Trimming cost V 1 base and J 4 bases, with 10 bases left between them. This CDR3 contains 14 residues. DNA for the CDR3: TGCGCCAGCAGCCAAGCTTTTACAGGCACTGAAGCTTTCTTT. Its translation is CASSQAFTGTEAFF.

This clone was observed a handful of times. The chain carries TRBV9 and TRBJ1-2; TRBD1 matches at 10 bases. Trimming at V came to 0 bases and at J to 7 bases, leaving 12 bases not matched to a gene. Germline CDR1 SGDLS, CDR2 YYNGEE. The CDR3 has 17 amino acids. CDR3: CASSVVVTGGAGSGYTF. CDR3 DNA sequence: TGTGCCAGCAGCGTAGTTGTGACAGGGGGCGCAGGCTCTGGCTACACCTTC.

This clone was detected only a few times. V is TRBV18 and J is TRBJ2-5; D remains ambiguous. CDR1 and CDR2 (germline): KGHSH, LQKENI. The CDR3 is made up of 12 amino acids. V shed 4 bases and J shed 4 bases, with 7 bases lying between them. In DNA, the CDR3 is TGTGCCAGCTCACTCATGGGAGAGACCCAGTACTTC. It translates to CASSLMGETQYF. Full variable domain (missing parts from reference TRBV18 and TRBJ2-5): NAGVMQNPRHLVRRRGQEARLRCSPMKGHSHVYWYRQLPEEGLKFMVYLQKENIIDESGMPKERFSAEFPKEGPSILRIQQVVRGDSAAYFCASSLMGETQYFGPGTRLLVL.

The rearrangement joins TRBV5-1 to TRBJ1-5; TRBD1 agrees at 11 bases. Looked up from germline, CDR1 is SGHRS and CDR2 is YFSETQ. V lost 4 bases and J lost 6; bases outside the gene matches: 6. CDR3 length: 15 residues. The CDR3 is CASSIGQGALQPQHF. Written as DNA, the CDR3 is TGCGCCAGCAGCATTGGACAGGGGGCTCTTCAGCCCCAGCATTTT.

The chain links TRBV18 to TRBJ2-7; D uncertain. The V gene's germline CDR1 is KGHSH and CDR2 LQKENI. V gave up 5 bases and J gave up 0 bases, with 5 bases separating them. This CDR3 region has 12 residues. The CDR3 protein is CASSAVSYEQYF. CDR3 coding DNA: TGTGCCAGCTCAGCCGTCTCCTACGAGCAGTACTTC.

In its sample, this clone was seen a few times. The chain uses TRBV6-5 and TRBJ2-7; 8 bases are shared with TRBD1. This CDR3 is 12 amino acids long. The germline gives CDR1 MNHEY, CDR2 SVGAGI. J was trimmed by 4 bases and V by 8 bases; bases with no gene match: 4. The CDR3, as DNA: TGTGCCAGCGGACAGGGATTTTACGAGCAGTACTTC. This encodes CASGQGFYEQYF.

In nucleotides, the CDR3 is TGTGCCATCAGCGCATTTAATCCGAACGGGGGGGCGGTAGAGCAGTTCTTC. Translation gives CAISAFNPNGGAVEQFF. The J gene is TRBJ2-1, the V gene TRBV10-3; 8 nucleotides agree with TRBD2. After removal of 6 bases from V and 10 bases from J, the junction contained 20 bases not matched to a gene. The CDR3 has 17 residues. The germline CDR1 and CDR2 sequences are ENHRY and SYGVKD.

Only a few counts were recorded for this clone. The chain links TRBV12-5 to TRBJ2-1, with 11 bases matching TRBD1. CDR1 is LGHNT and CDR2 is FRNRAP in the germline V gene. The CDR3 contains 15 residues. The ends lost 4 bases at V and 5 bases at J; junction bases unmatched: 4. CDR3 DNA sequence: TGTGCTAGTGGTTCAGGGACAGGGGGGAACAATGAGCAGTTCTTC. Amino acids: CASGSGTGGNNEQFF.

The CDR3: CASSEAWGANEKLFF. CDR3 nucleotides: TGTGCCAGCAGTGAAGCTTGGGGGGCGAATGAAAAACTGTTTTTT. The rearrangement uses TRBV2 and TRBJ1-4, with D maybe TRBD1 (6 bases). The CDR3 is 15 amino acids. Germline lookup yields CDR1 SNHLY and CDR2 FYNNEI. V was pared by 0 bases and J by 5 bases, with 10 bases between. Looking up the rest from reference TRBV2 and TRBJ1-4 gives the full variable domain: EPEVTQTPSHQVTQMGQEVILRCVPISNHLYFYWYRQILGQKVEFLVSFYNNEISEKSEIFDDQFSVERPDGSNFTLKIRSTKLEDSAMYFCASSEAWGANEKLFFGSGTQLSVL.

This clone was seen more than once but under ten times. The chain links TRBV6-6 to TRBJ1-2; TRBD1 matches 7 bases. The CDR3 has 14 amino acids. Losses at the gene ends were 0 bases for V and 6 bases for J; bases not matched to a gene: 4. CDR1 MNHNY and CDR2 SVGAGI come from the germline V gene (reference sequence). The CDR3 DNA is TGTGCCAGCAGTTACTCACTGACAGGGAATGGCTACACCTTC. The encoded protein is CASSYSLTGNGYTF.

The V gene is TRBV6-1, the J gene TRBJ1-2; D uncertain. CDR3 size: 14 residues. V lost 1 base and J lost 5, with 11 bases in between. From germline, CDR1 is MNHNS and CDR2 SASEGT. The CDR3, as DNA: TGTGCCAGCAGTGAAGAGGGTGAAGTGTATGGCTACACCTTC. Translating it yields CASSEEGEVYGYTF.

This sequence joins TRBV6-1 and TRBJ2-5; D may correspond to TRBD1 or TRBD2 (5 bases each). The CDR3 totals 14 residues. The germline gives CDR1 MNHNS, CDR2 SASEGT. Trimming shortened V by 3 bases and J by 3 bases, and 11 bases separated the two germline ends. CDR3 sequence reads: CASSDFQGEETQYF. CDR3 sequence (DNA): TGTGCCAGCAGTGACTTCCAGGGAGAAGAGACCCAGTACTTC.